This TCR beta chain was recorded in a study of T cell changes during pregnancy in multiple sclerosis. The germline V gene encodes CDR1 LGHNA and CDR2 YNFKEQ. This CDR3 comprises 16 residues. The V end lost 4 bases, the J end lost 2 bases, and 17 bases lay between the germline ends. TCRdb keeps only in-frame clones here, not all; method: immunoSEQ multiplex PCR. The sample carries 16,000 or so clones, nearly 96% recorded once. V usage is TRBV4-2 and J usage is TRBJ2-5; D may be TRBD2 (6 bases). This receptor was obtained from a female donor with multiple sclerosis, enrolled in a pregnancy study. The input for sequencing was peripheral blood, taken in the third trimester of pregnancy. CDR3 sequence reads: CASSPTWRDLQETQYF. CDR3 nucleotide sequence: TGTGCCAGCAGCCCAACGTGGCGGGACTTACAAGAGACCCAGTACTTC.